These 8 T cell receptor beta chains originate from one sample sequenced in a study of cytomegalovirus exposure and HLA in healthy donors. Amplification used 60 Vbeta primers and 13 Jbeta primers. Profiled with immunoSEQ multiplex PCR; TCRdb holds only in-frame clones, not every one. The table lists approximately 150,000 clones, roughly 80% of them singletons. The specimen was PBMCs. These receptors all come from a female donor in good health and CMV-seronegative.

The CDR3 nucleotides read TGCGCCAGCAGCCAAGAACTGATGGATGAGCAGTTCTTC. This translates into CASSQELMDEQFF. This chain uses TRBV4-3 with TRBJ2-1; D is unresolved. Trimming cost V 0 bases and J 8 bases, with 8 bases left between them. This CDR3 is built from 13 residues. Germline values: CDR1 LGHNA, CDR2 YSLEER.

The CDR3 DNA follows: TGTGCCAGCAAAGCGGGGGCCCTCCGGGGGGAGACCCAGTACTTC. Protein sequence: CASKAGALRGETQYF. The genes are TRBV2 and TRBJ2-5; 8 bases match TRBD2. CDR1 is SNHLY and CDR2 is FYNNEI in the germline V gene. V lost 7 bases and J lost 5; bases outside the gene matches: 12. The CDR3 spans 15 residues.

The genes are TRBV4-3 and TRBJ2-4; TRBD2 might be the D (6 bases). The CDR3 totals 15 residues. Trimming stripped 0 bases from V and 5 bases from J, with 11 bases between. Germline CDR1 LGHNA, CDR2 YSLEER. The CDR3 spells CASSQDGGKENIQYF. CDR3 nucleotide sequence: TGCGCCAGCAGCCAAGACGGCGGGAAGGAAAACATTCAGTACTTC.

The rearrangement uses TRBV6-1 and TRBJ2-2; 8 bases match TRBD2. J lost 5 bases, V lost 8 bases, and 4 bases had no gene match. Per germline, CDR1 MNHNS and CDR2 SASEGT. The CDR3 extends over 13 amino acids. The CDR3 loop is CASQTSGTGELFF. The CDR3 DNA is TGTGCCAGCCAAACTAGCGGAACCGGGGAGCTGTTTTTT.

This chain uses TRBV7-2 with TRBJ1-2; D is possibly TRBD1 (5 bases). The CDR3 is 14 residues long. V lost 5 bases and J lost 4, with 14 bases in between. Germline CDR1 reads SGHTA; CDR2 reads FQGNSA. CDR3 coding DNA: TGTGCCAGCAGCCGCCTGGGCGGGGGCTATGGCTACACCTTC. It translates to CASSRLGGGYGYTF.

This chain joins TRBV7-6 and TRBJ2-3; the D is unclear. Trimming shortened V by 1 base and J by 9 bases, and 14 bases separated the two germline ends. This CDR3 comprises 14 residues. The germline gives CDR1 SGHVS, CDR2 FNYEAQ. The CDR3 DNA sequence: TGTGCCAGCAGCTTAGAGTTCAGGTCAAAAACGCAGTATTTT. Residues: CASSLEFRSKTQYF.

The count of this clone is one. The chain joins TRBV11-3 to TRBJ2-1; a possible D gene is TRBD2 (6 bases). Trimming pared 3 bases from V and 6 bases from J, leaving 15 bases between. Germline V gives CDR1 SGHNT, CDR2 YENEEA. The CDR3 spans 15 residues. The DNA for the CDR3 is TGTGCCAGCAGCTTCGGACGGGGGATAATCAATGAGCAGTTCTTC. Translating it yields CASSFGRGIINEQFF.

Only a few counts were recorded for this clone. The chain carries TRBV30 and TRBJ2-2, with no clear D. Germline values: CDR1 GTSNPN, CDR2 SVGIG (reference sequence). V lost 5 bases and J lost 0, with 10 bases in between. This CDR3 region has 14 residues. The CDR3 here is CAWRLATNTGELFF. The CDR3 region has the DNA TGTGCCTGGCGATTAGCCACGAACACCGGGGAGCTGTTTTTT.